A single sample gave rise to the 23 T cell receptor beta chains below, sequenced in a study of cytotoxic CD8 clonotypes in ibrutinib-treated CLL (dated by TCRdb to the early 2020s). Read against the paper, the sample's time point label means: 24 months on ibrutinib. Library creation used the immunoSEQ multiplex PCR assay. Held by TCRdb, this immuneACCESS table contains in-frame sequences only and omits some clones. Under half of the omission traces to an unresolved V gene where checked; the cause of the rest is unknown. The sample records approximately 120,000 clones, roughly 60% of which are singletons. Of the sample, 37% is held by the ten largest clones. The material sequenced was PBMCs, taken after 24 months of ibrutinib treatment. The receptors derive from a human donor with chronic lymphocytic leukemia.

This clone was detected only a few times. J is TRBJ1-1 and V is TRBV5-1; TRBD1 might be the D (6 bases). V lost 2 bases and J lost 4, with 12 bases in between. The CDR3 runs to 14 residues. CDR1 is SGHRS and CDR2 is YFSETQ in the germline V gene. The CDR3 DNA follows: TGCGCCAGCAGCTTAACTCAGGGGAGCACTGAAGCTTTCTTT. Protein sequence: CASSLTQGSTEAFF.

The genes are TRBV10-3 and TRBJ1-2, with 7 bases matching TRBD1. Germline CDR1 is ENHRY and CDR2 is SYGVKD. With 2 bases clipped from V and 2 bases from J, the junction kept 5 bases outside the gene matches. This CDR3 spans 15 amino acids. The CDR3 loop is CAISEGATGNYGYTF. CDR3 nucleotides: TGTGCCATCAGTGAGGGGGCGACAGGGAACTATGGCTACACCTTC.

This chain uses TRBV23-1 with TRBJ2-3, with D possibly being TRBD1 or TRBD2 (5 bases each). TRBV23-1 is known as an ORF, though its function is uncertain. Trimming removed 2 bases from V and 4 bases from J, with 13 bases in between. The length of the CDR3 is 15 residues. The chain's CDR3 is CASSQDEGSADTQYF. CDR3 DNA sequence: TGCGCCAGCAGTCAAGATGAGGGGTCAGCAGATACGCAGTATTTT.

V gene TRBV14 combines with J gene TRBJ2-7; D ambiguous. This CDR3 contains 14 residues. The V gene lost 2 bases and the J gene lost 2 bases, with 10 bases spanning the gap. In germline, CDR1 is SGHDN, CDR2 FVKESK. DNA of the CDR3: TGTGCCAGCAGCCAATCCCCAGTACCCTACGAGCAGTACTTC. Translating it yields CASSQSPVPYEQYF. The whole variable domain, filled in from reference TRBV14 and TRBJ2-7, reads EAGVTQFPSHSVIEKGQTVTLRCDPISGHDNLYWYRRVMGKEIKFLLHFVKESKQDESGMPNNRFLAERTGGTYSTLKVQPAELEDSGVYFCASSQSPVPYEQYFGPGTRLTVT.

The chain uses TRBV30 and TRBJ1-6; no definite D call. V was clipped by 2 bases and J by 7 bases, with 6 bases between them. Germline CDR1 and CDR2: GTSNPN and SVGIG (reference sequence). The CDR3 is 12 amino acids. The CDR3 here is CAWSIKNSPLHF. The CDR3 DNA follows: TGTGCCTGGAGTATAAAAAATTCACCCCTCCACTTT.

This clone is a singleton in its sample. The chain employs TRBV28 and TRBJ1-1; D possibly corresponds to TRBD1 (6 bases). V was cut by 1 base and J by 7 bases, with 13 bases left in between. Looked up from germline, CDR1 is MDHEN and CDR2 is SYDVKM. The CDR3 loop spans 14 amino acids. The CDR3 sequence: CASSLLQGGGEAFF. The DNA for the CDR3 is TGTGCCAGCAGTTTATTACAGGGAGGTGGTGAAGCTTTCTTT.

V and J are TRBV19 and TRBJ2-1; D might be TRBD1 (7 bases). Trimming removed 5 bases from V and 8 bases from J, with 16 bases in between. The CDR3 spans 14 residues. CDR1 LNHDA and CDR2 SQIVND come from the germline V gene (reference sequence). The CDR3, as DNA: TGTGCCAGTAGTGGCCCACAGGGGAGGCATGAGCAGTTCTTC. This codes for CASSGPQGRHEQFF.

The chain combines TRBV25-1 with TRBJ1-1, with D uncertain. V lost 5 bases and J 8 bases, leaving 21 bases between the germline ends. In germline, CDR1 is MGHDK, CDR2 SYGVNS. The CDR3 is made up of 15 amino acids. The CDR3 DNA is TGTGCCAGCAGTCGGGTCGAGGCCTCCCTAAGCGAAGCTTTCTTT. Translating it yields CASSRVEASLSEAFF.

CDR3 in DNA: TGTGCCAGCAGCTTAGGTCTAGCGGGGGAGTACAATGAGCAGTTCTTC. Its protein is CASSLGLAGEYNEQFF. J is TRBJ2-1 and V is TRBV11-3, with 10 bases lining up with TRBD2. The CDR3 is 16 residues long. V shed 1 base, J shed 4 bases, and the junction held 4 bases outside the gene matches. CDR1 and CDR2 (germline): SGHNT, YENEEA.

CDR3 sequence: CASSFGVAYEQYF. CDR3 nucleotides: TGTGCCAGCAGCTTCGGGGTTGCCTACGAGCAGTACTTC. J is TRBJ2-7 and V is TRBV7-9; perhaps TRBD2 as D (5 bases). The V and J ends lost 3 bases and 2 bases respectively, with 8 bases between them. The CDR3 spans 13 residues. Germline assignment: CDR1 SEHNR and CDR2 FQNEAQ (reference sequence).

The rearrangement joins TRBV5-1 to TRBJ1-6, with TRBD1 matching over 8 bases. Germline V gene data show CDR1 as SGHRS and CDR2 as YFSETQ. This CDR3 is 14 amino acids long. Trimming removed 2 bases from V and 10 bases from J; junction bases left unmatched: 5. This CDR3 reads CASSFSGGESPLHF. CDR3 sequence (DNA): TGCGCCAGCAGCTTTTCAGGGGGCGAGTCACCCCTCCACTTT. Filled out from reference TRBV5-1 and TRBJ1-6, the complete variable domain reads KAGVTQTPRYLIKTRGQQVTLSCSPISGHRSVSWYQQTPGQGLQFLFEYFSETQRNKGNFPGRFSGRQFSNSRSEMNVSTLELGDSALYLCASSFSGGESPLHFGNGTRLTVT.

The chain's CDR3 is CASSLGWAMGTEAFF. CDR3 DNA: TGTGCCAGCAGCTTAGGGTGGGCGATGGGGACTGAAGCTTTCTTT. The chain uses TRBV7-2 and TRBJ1-1; D is ambiguous. CDR1 SGHTA and CDR2 FQGNSA come from the germline V gene. The CDR3 runs to 15 residues. With 1 base removed from V and 5 bases from J, the gap between germline ends came to 14 bases. Filled out from reference TRBV7-2 and TRBJ1-1, the complete variable domain reads GAGVSQSPSNKVTEKGKDVELRCDPISGHTALYWYRQSLGQGLEFLIYFQGNSAPDKSGLPSDRFSAERTGGSVSTLTIQRTQQEDSAVYLCASSLGWAMGTEAFFGQGTRLTVV.

This sequence joins TRBV20-1 and TRBJ2-5, with D uncertain. There are 10 residues in the CDR3. Between the trimmed V and J ends, which lost 0 bases and 4 bases, there was a span of 0 bases. Germline loops: CDR1 DFQATT, CDR2 SNEGSKA (reference sequence). Written as DNA, the CDR3 is TGCAGTGCTAGAGAAGAGACCCAGTACTTC. Its protein product is CSAREETQYF.

The CDR3 is CASSIPRGQGRTDTQYF. In DNA form, the CDR3 reads TGTGCCAGTAGTATACCCCGTGGACAGGGCCGCACAGATACGCAGTATTTT. This rearrangement joins TRBV19 to TRBJ2-3; 8 nucleotides align to TRBD1. This CDR3 contains 17 residues. Germline loops: CDR1 LNHDA, CDR2 SQIVND (reference sequence). Trimming took 2 bases from V and 1 from J; bases not matched to a gene: 8.

The chain has TRBV28 and TRBJ1-6, with 7 bases lining up with TRBD1. The CDR3 sequence is 15 residues long. CDR1 MDHEN and CDR2 SYDVKM come from the germline V gene. The junction had 8 bases not matched to a gene; V was cut back by 5 bases and J by 7 bases. Here the CDR3 reads CASSSGTASNSPLHF. CDR3 nucleotide sequence: TGTGCCAGCAGTAGCGGGACAGCCAGCAATTCACCCCTCCACTTT. The full variable domain, with the rest looked up from reference TRBV28 and TRBJ1-6, is DVKVTQSSRYLVKRTGEKVFLECVQDMDHENMFWYRQDPGLGLRLIYFSYDVKMKEKGDIPEGYSVSREKKERFSLILESASTNQTSMYLCASSSGTASNSPLHFGNGTRLTVT.

The rearrangement joins TRBV4-2 to TRBJ1-2, with D possibly matching TRBD1 (5 bases). Looked up from germline, CDR1 is LGHNA and CDR2 is YNFKEQ. The V and J ends lost 5 bases and 4 bases respectively, with 17 bases between them. The CDR3 loop spans 15 amino acids. The CDR3 DNA follows: TGTGCCAGCAGCTTAGGAGGGGCTAACGGCTATGGCTACACCTTC. Protein: CASSLGGANGYGYTF.

V and J are TRBV7-6 and TRBJ2-2, with D possibly matching TRBD1 (5 bases). Trimming shortened V by 4 bases and J by 6 bases, and 12 bases separated the two germline ends. The CDR3 extends over 14 amino acids. Germline CDR1 and CDR2: SGHVS and FNYEAQ. Here the CDR3 DNA reads TGTGCCAGCAGCTCACGGCAGGGTGCCGGGGAGCTGTTTTTT. Translated, it gives CASSSRQGAGELFF.

This chain connects TRBV15 to TRBJ2-3; tentatively, D is TRBD1 (6 bases). CDR1 is LNHNV, CDR2 YYDKDF, per germline (reference sequence). Trimming cost V 7 bases and J 5 bases, with 19 bases left between them. The CDR3 has 15 amino acids. The CDR3 sequence: CATTRDGTSKDTQYF. The CDR3 DNA is TGTGCCACCACAAGGGACGGGACATCGAAAGATACGCAGTATTTT.

The chain has TRBV7-9 and TRBJ2-3; D is ambiguous. The V end lost 3 bases, the J end lost 5 bases, and 6 bases lay between the germline ends. Looked up from germline, CDR1 is SEHNR and CDR2 is FQNEAQ (reference sequence). This CDR3 has 12 residues. The CDR3 DNA reads as TGTGCCAGCAGCTTTCCAGGAGATACGCAGTATTTT. Its protein product is CASSFPGDTQYF.

The chain carries TRBV5-5 and TRBJ2-2; D call uncertain. Trimming cost V 3 bases and J 9 bases, with 12 bases left between them. CDR3 length: 13 amino acids. Germline CDR1 SGHKS, CDR2 YYEKEE (reference sequence). The CDR3 DNA follows: TGTGCCAGCAGCTGGGCAGACACGTGGGAGCTGTTTTTT. Translated, it gives CASSWADTWELFF.

This clone was counted once. This sample includes further DNA sequences coding for the same CDR3. The V gene is TRBV15, the J gene TRBJ2-5, with no clear D. V lost 8 bases and J lost 1, with 8 bases in between. The CDR3 has 12 residues. Germline V CDR1 and CDR2: LNHNV, YYDKDF (reference sequence). The chain's CDR3 is CATGTSQETQYF. The DNA for the CDR3 is TGTGCCACCGGAACGAGCCAAGAGACCCAGTACTTC. The full variable domain, rest sourced from reference TRBV15 and TRBJ2-5, is DAMVIQNPRYQVTQFGKPVTLSCSQTLNHNVMYWYQQKSSQAPKLLFHYYDKDFNNEADTPDNFQSRRPNTSFCFLDIRSPGLGDTAMYLCATGTSQETQYFGPGTRLLVL.

Concerning this clone itself: The junction differs from germline at one of its ends, possibly a read error. This rearrangement joins TRBV6-1 to TRBJ2-7, with 7 bases matching TRBD2. Germline V gene data show CDR1 as MNHNS and CDR2 as SASEGT. The CDR3 contains 11 residues. This CDR3 is CASSEDSGRIF. DNA for the CDR3: TGTGCCAGCAGTGAAGATAGCGGGCGTATCTTC.

This chain uses TRBV7-2 with TRBJ1-5, with unresolved D. This CDR3 comprises 14 residues. Germline V gene data show CDR1 as SGHTA and CDR2 as FQGNSA. The germline V and J ends were trimmed by 4 bases and 3 bases, with 10 bases remaining between them. The CDR3: CASSSPRHNQPQHF. The CDR3 coding sequence is TGTGCCAGCAGCTCCCCCCGGCACAATCAGCCCCAGCATTTT.